This T cell receptor beta chain originates from a study of tumor-infiltrating lymphocytes in primary liver carcinoma. Across the study: Surgery removed the patients' primary liver carcinoma. Among the tumors, stages were T1-T3 N0M0 and sizes about 4 to 10 cm.

As to this clonotype: The germline gene is not matched at one end of the junction; a read error may be the cause.

Both blood RNA, taken from unsorted whole blood, and germline DNA were extracted. The CDR3 is made up of 13 amino acids. Germline V gene lookup returns CDR1 SQVTM and CDR2 ANQGSEA. The investigators made TCR beta cDNA from approximately 0.5 ug total RNA, using a constant-region primer. Researchers made the TCR beta libraries by running three nested multiplex PCR rounds with slightly modified ARM-PCR. PCR rounds one and two used TRBV1-TRBV30 forward primers with a C-beta reverse primer for approximately 11 cycles each. TCRdb re-called the multiplex PCR reads with MiXCR, one entry per CDR3 protein. This table has hundreds of thousands of distinct CDR3 sequences, around 50% appearing once.

This sequence was found in a woman aged 25-40 years with primary liver carcinoma and hepatitis B virus infection. The chain is built from TRBV29-1 and TRBJ1-1; TRBD1 might be the D (5 bases). Sequenced: peripheral blood. This CDR3 reads CSAQQATNTEASF. The CDR3 nucleotides are TGCAGCGCCCAACAGGCGACGAACACTGAAGCTTCCTTT.